One sample yielded the 22 T cell receptor beta chains listed below, sequenced in a study of T cell responses to AZD1222 COVID-19 vaccine. TCRdb keeps only in-frame clones here, not all; method: immunoSEQ multiplex PCR. The sample records about 120,000 clones, 88% being singletons. The specimen was peripheral blood, collected on day 0 of AZD1222 vaccination. Receptors originate from an adult in good health.

The chain combines TRBV6-2 or TRBV6-3 with TRBJ1-1; possible D gene TRBD1, 5 bases. The CDR3 consists of 14 residues. CDR1 and CDR2 from the germline V gene are MNHEY and SVGEGT. Trimming left V 4 bases short and J 3 bases short, with 12 bases between. The CDR3 region has the DNA TGTGCCAGCAGTTTCTCGAGAGGGGACACTGAAGCTTTCTTT. Its translation: CASSFSRGDTEAFF.

V gene TRBV5-5 combines with J gene TRBJ1-1; 7 nucleotides line up with TRBD1. Germline V gene data show CDR1 as SGHKS and CDR2 as YYEKEE (reference sequence). With V trimmed by 5 bases and J by 1 base, 5 bases remained unmatched. The CDR3 has 14 amino acids. The CDR3 loop is CASRSTGWNTEAFF. The CDR3, as DNA: TGTGCCAGCAGGTCGACAGGGTGGAACACTGAAGCTTTCTTT.

This chain joins TRBV19 and TRBJ2-7; the match to TRBD2 covers 7 bases. With 3 bases clipped from V and 4 bases from J, the junction kept 12 bases outside the gene matches. The CDR3 has 16 amino acids. CDR1 LNHDA and CDR2 SQIVND come from the germline V gene (reference sequence). DNA for the CDR3: TGTGCCAGTAGTATTGGCGGAGACCCAGCGGGATACGAGCAGTACTTC. It codes for CASSIGGDPAGYEQYF.

The V gene is TRBV29-1, the J gene TRBJ1-4; D is unresolved. The CDR3 contains 12 residues. The germline V gene encodes CDR1 SQVTM and CDR2 ANQGSEA. V was cut by 7 bases and J by 0 bases, with 6 bases left in between. CDR3 nucleotide sequence: TGCAGCGGAGGTGCAACTAATGAAAAACTGTTTTTT. Translating it yields CSGGATNEKLFF.

This chain connects TRBV18 to TRBJ1-6, with TRBD1 identical over 9 bases. CDR1 and CDR2 (germline): KGHSH, LQKENI. V trimming: 2 bases; J trimming: 6 bases; junction bases outside the gene matches: 2. CDR3 length equals 15 residues. CDR3 region: CASSPKTGGNSPLHF. As DNA, the CDR3 is TGTGCCAGCTCACCAAAGACAGGGGGTAATTCACCCCTCCACTTT.

V gene TRBV6-5 combines with J gene TRBJ1-1; D is unclear. In germline, CDR1 is MNHEY, CDR2 SVGAGI. This CDR3 region has 15 residues. V was shortened by 1 base and J by 1 base, with 10 bases between the two germline ends. CDR3 region: CASSYYSLRNTEAFF. The CDR3, as DNA: TGTGCCAGCAGTTACTACAGCTTGAGGAACACTGAAGCTTTCTTT.

Points on this clone: The identical CDR3 is also encoded by other nucleotide sequences in the sample. The chain is built from TRBV4-3 and TRBJ2-1; a weak D match, TRBD2 (7 bases). Trimming removed 3 bases at V and 7 bases at J, with 10 bases between. The CDR3 extends over 13 amino acids. Germline lookup yields CDR1 LGHNA and CDR2 YSLEER. CDR3 amino acids: CASSQGRGNEQFF. CDR3 DNA: TGCGCCAGCAGCCAGGGGAGGGGGAATGAGCAGTTCTTC.

This sequence joins TRBV2 and TRBJ1-2; TRBD1 is a possible D gene (5 bases). CDR1 SNHLY and CDR2 FYNNEI come from the germline V gene. The CDR3 contains 16 residues. Trimming removed 7 bases from V and 3 bases from J, with 21 bases in between. The CDR3 sequence is CASKWGRQHRDYGYTF. The DNA of the CDR3 is TGTGCCAGCAAATGGGGCCGGCAACATCGGGACTATGGCTACACCTTC. Full variable domain (outside the CDR3, taken from reference TRBV2 and TRBJ1-2): EPEVTQTPSHQVTQMGQEVILRCVPISNHLYFYWYRQILGQKVEFLVSFYNNEISEKSEIFDDQFSVERPDGSNFTLKIRSTKLEDSAMYFCASKWGRQHRDYGYTFGSGTRLTVV.

The genes are TRBV19 and TRBJ1-3; D may be TRBD1 (5 bases). The ends were cut back, 5 bases at V and 0 bases at J, with 11 bases in the middle. CDR3 length: 15 amino acids. CDR1 and CDR2 from the germline V gene are LNHDA and SQIVND (reference sequence). CDR3 in DNA: TGTGCCAGTAGTCCCGGGACCTACTCTGGAAACACCATATATTTT. Translation gives CASSPGTYSGNTIYF.

This clone was found once. The chain has TRBV5-6 and TRBJ2-5, with a weak D call TRBD2 (6 bases). V lost 4 bases, J lost 2 bases, and 21 bases lay in between. Germline CDR1 is SGHDT and CDR2 is YYEEEE. There are 17 residues in the CDR3. The CDR3 is CASSLEGGGRRQETQYF. The CDR3 region has the DNA TGTGCCAGCAGCCTCGAGGGTGGGGGGAGAAGGCAAGAGACCCAGTACTTC.

This clone came up once. V and J are TRBV6-5 and TRBJ1-2; D is unclear. V was trimmed by 8 bases and J by 5 bases, leaving 6 bases between them. The CDR3 consists of 10 residues. Looked up from germline, CDR1 is MNHEY and CDR2 is SVGAGI. The CDR3 DNA follows: TGTGCCAGCGGCCAGTATGGCTACACCTTC. The encoded protein is CASGQYGYTF.

The V call is TRBV9, the J call TRBJ1-1; D may be TRBD1 (6 bases). Germline CDR1 SGDLS, CDR2 YYNGEE. V was clipped by 3 bases and J by 1 base, with 13 bases between them. CDR3 size: 15 residues. The CDR3 protein is CASSDEGVGNTEAFF. CDR3 bases: TGTGCCAGCAGCGATGAGGGGGTTGGGAACACTGAAGCTTTCTTT.

The genes are TRBV10-3 and TRBJ1-5; 9 bases are a match to TRBD1. Germline V gene data show CDR1 as ENHRY and CDR2 as SYGVKD. The CDR3 loop spans 13 amino acids. The V gene end was trimmed by 6 bases and the J gene end by 5 bases; junction bases not matched to a gene: 2. The CDR3 region has the DNA TGTGCCATCAGGGGGGACAGGGATCAGCCCCAGCATTTT. Translating gives CAIRGDRDQPQHF.

This clone was detected a few times. The chain links TRBV27 to TRBJ1-4; D gene uncertain. CDR3 length equals 14 residues. V was clipped by 5 bases and J by 5 bases, with 12 bases between them. Germline V gives CDR1 MNHEY, CDR2 SMNVEV (reference sequence). The CDR3 DNA reads TGTGCCAGCAGTCGAACCCGTCGGAATGAAAAACTGTTTTTT. It is translated as CASSRTRRNEKLFF.

The V gene is TRBV7-2, the J gene TRBJ1-6, with D possibly matching TRBD1 (6 bases). This CDR3 has 17 amino acids. The ends were cut back, 4 bases at V and 0 bases at J, with 13 bases in the middle. Germline V gene data show CDR1 as SGHTA and CDR2 as FQGNSA. The CDR3, as DNA: TGTGCCAGCAGCTCCCCCGACAGGAGCTCCTATAATTCACCCCTCCACTTT. Encoded protein: CASSSPDRSSYNSPLHF. Supplemented by reference TRBV7-2 and TRBJ1-6, the full variable domain reads GAGVSQSPSNKVTEKGKDVELRCDPISGHTALYWYRQSLGQGLEFLIYFQGNSAPDKSGLPSDRFSAERTGGSVSTLTIQRTQQEDSAVYLCASSSPDRSSYNSPLHFGNGTRLTVT.

This chain uses TRBV12-5 with TRBJ1-2; a weak D match, TRBD1 (6 bases). CDR1 is LGHNT, CDR2 FRNRAP, per germline. The CDR3 runs 14 residues. V lost 2 bases and J lost 4, with 11 bases in between. The DNA of the CDR3 is TGTGCTAGTGGTTTGCTCGCAGGGGTCTATGGCTACACCTTC. Translation: CASGLLAGVYGYTF.

The chain joins TRBV19 to TRBJ2-2; no clear D. The CDR3 is made up of 13 amino acids. Looked up from germline, CDR1 is LNHDA and CDR2 is SQIVND (reference sequence). V was pared by 10 bases and J by 6 bases, with 15 bases between. CDR3 sequence reads: CATQRDRSGELFF. The CDR3 DNA follows: TGTGCCACCCAAAGGGATCGGTCCGGGGAGCTGTTTTTT.

The chain is built from TRBV19 and TRBJ1-3; D may be TRBD1 (5 bases). The V end was cut by 3 bases, the J end by 2 bases, with 14 bases between. The CDR3 extends over 16 amino acids. Germline assignment: CDR1 LNHDA and CDR2 SQIVND (reference sequence). CDR3 bases: TGTGCCAGTAGTATGGGAACAGGAGCCGCTGGAAACACCATATATTTT. Translation gives CASSMGTGAAGNTIYF.

The DNA for the CDR3 is TGCGCCAGCAGCCCCGGGGGGGGCAGATATGGCTACACCTTC. Translation gives CASSPGGGRYGYTF. The J gene is TRBJ1-2, the V gene TRBV5-1; D perhaps matches TRBD1 (6 bases). Germline CDR1 and CDR2: SGHRS and YFSETQ. V dropped 4 bases and J dropped 5 bases, with 15 bases sitting between them. The CDR3 covers 14 residues.

This clone was seen only once. Its ends do not fully match the called genes, so a read error is possible. J is TRBJ2-2 and V is TRBV6-5; D is possibly TRBD1 or TRBD2 (5 bases each). The CDR3 consists of 12 residues. The germline gives CDR1 MNHEY, CDR2 SVGAGI. CDR3 DNA: TGCGCCGGCCGAGGGGAAACCGGGGAGCTGTTTTTT. This gives the protein CAGRGETGELFF.

This chain uses TRBV28 with TRBJ1-6, with D possibly matching TRBD1 (5 bases). The CDR3 is 18 amino acids. Looked up from germline, CDR1 is MDHEN and CDR2 is SYDVKM. Trimming removed 6 bases at V and 1 base at J, with 19 bases between. The CDR3 sequence is CASSRRAVTRSYNSPLHF. The CDR3 nucleotides are TGTGCCAGCAGCCGCAGGGCGGTAACCCGGTCCTATAATTCACCCCTCCACTTT. Full variable domain (outside the CDR3, taken from reference TRBV28 and TRBJ1-6): DVKVTQSSRYLVKRTGEKVFLECVQDMDHENMFWYRQDPGLGLRLIYFSYDVKMKEKGDIPEGYSVSREKKERFSLILESASTNQTSMYLCASSRRAVTRSYNSPLHFGNGTRLTVT.

In its sample, this clone was seen a few times. The identical CDR3 is also encoded by other nucleotide sequences in the sample. This rearrangement joins TRBV3-1 (or the pseudogene TRBV3-2) to TRBJ2-7; D possibly corresponds to TRBD1 (5 bases). CDR1 and CDR2 (germline): LGHDT, YNNKEL (reference sequence). The CDR3 extends over 12 amino acids. V was clipped by 4 bases and J by 3 bases, with 7 bases between them. The CDR3 spells CASSPQGYEQYF. CDR3 nucleotides: TGTGCCAGCAGCCCTCAGGGCTACGAGCAGTACTTC.